The clone carrying this T cell receptor beta chain was observed once. This specimen comes from a study of shared clonotypes between healthy human individuals. Clones were sequenced by immunoSEQ multiplex PCR, and TCRdb holds only the in-frame ones, with some missing. This sample carries about 2.3 million clones, 85% to 95% of them seen once, and the ten largest clones take around 0.4%. The CDR3 extends over 12 amino acids. V lost 7 bases to trimming and J lost 1 base, with 8 bases between them. CDR1 and CDR2 from the germline V gene are MDHEN and SYDVKM. The receptor's source is a man aged 18-30 years in good health. Some clones in this sample may be carry-over from other donors' samples. V gene TRBV28 combines with J gene TRBJ2-7; weak D call: TRBD2 (5 bases). The source material was naive CD4+ T cells from PBMCs. Subset defined: CD45RA+ positively selected. The CDR3 DNA follows: TGTGCCAGCAAGGAGGCATCCTACGAGCAGTACTTC. Its protein is CASKEASYEQYF.